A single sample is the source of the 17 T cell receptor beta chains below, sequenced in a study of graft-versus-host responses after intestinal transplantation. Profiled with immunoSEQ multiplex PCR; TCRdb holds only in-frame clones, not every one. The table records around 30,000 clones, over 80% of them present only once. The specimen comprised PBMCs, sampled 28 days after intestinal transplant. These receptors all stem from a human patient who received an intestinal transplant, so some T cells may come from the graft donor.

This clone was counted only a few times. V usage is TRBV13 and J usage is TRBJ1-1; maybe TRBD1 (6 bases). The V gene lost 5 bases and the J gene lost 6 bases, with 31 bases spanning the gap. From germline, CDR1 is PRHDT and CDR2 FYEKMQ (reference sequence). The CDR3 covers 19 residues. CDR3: CASSRRGDKTPVKAAEAFF. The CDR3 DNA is TGTGCCAGCAGCCGGCGGGGGGACAAGACCCCGGTGAAGGCCGCTGAAGCTTTCTTT.

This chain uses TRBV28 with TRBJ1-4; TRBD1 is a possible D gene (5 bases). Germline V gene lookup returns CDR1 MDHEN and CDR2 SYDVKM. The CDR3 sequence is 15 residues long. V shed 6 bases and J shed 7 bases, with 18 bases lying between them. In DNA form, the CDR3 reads TGTGCCAGCAGCTCCCCCGGGGGGGGTGGTGAAAAACTGTTTTTT. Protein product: CASSSPGGGGEKLFF.

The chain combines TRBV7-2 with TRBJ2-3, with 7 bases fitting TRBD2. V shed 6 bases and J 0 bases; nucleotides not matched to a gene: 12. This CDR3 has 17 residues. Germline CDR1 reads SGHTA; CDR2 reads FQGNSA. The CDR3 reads CASSFPREAASTDTQYF. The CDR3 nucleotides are TGTGCCAGCAGTTTTCCTCGGGAGGCCGCGAGCACAGATACGCAGTATTTT.

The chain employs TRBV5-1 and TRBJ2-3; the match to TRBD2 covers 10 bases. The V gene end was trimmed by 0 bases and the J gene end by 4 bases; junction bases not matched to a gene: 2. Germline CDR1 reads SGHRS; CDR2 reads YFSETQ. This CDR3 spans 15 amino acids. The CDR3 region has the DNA TGCGCCAGCAGCTTGGGGCTAGCGGGAGCAGATACGCAGTATTTT. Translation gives CASSLGLAGADTQYF.

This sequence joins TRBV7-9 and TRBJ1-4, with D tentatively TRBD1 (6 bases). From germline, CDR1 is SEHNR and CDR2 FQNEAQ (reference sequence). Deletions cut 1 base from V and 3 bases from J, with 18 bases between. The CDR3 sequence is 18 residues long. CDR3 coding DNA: TGTGCCAGCAGCTTAGGTATCCACAGGGCGGAGGCTAATGAAAAACTGTTTTTT. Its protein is CASSLGIHRAEANEKLFF. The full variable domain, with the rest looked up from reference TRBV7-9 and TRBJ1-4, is DTGVSQNPRHKITKRGQNVTFRCDPISEHNRLYWYRQTLGQGPEFLTYFQNEAQLEKSRLLSDRFSAERPKGSFSTLEIQRTEQGDSAMYLCASSLGIHRAEANEKLFFGSGTQLSVL.

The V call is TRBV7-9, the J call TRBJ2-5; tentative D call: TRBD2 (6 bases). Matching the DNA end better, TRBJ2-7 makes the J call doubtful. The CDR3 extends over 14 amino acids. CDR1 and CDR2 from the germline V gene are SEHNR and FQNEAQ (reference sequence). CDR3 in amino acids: CASSSPGSAYEQYF. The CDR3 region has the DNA TGTGCCAGCAGCTCCCCCGGGAGCGCCTACGAGCAGTACTTC.

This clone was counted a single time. CDR3 in amino acids: CASRGGANYNEQFF. CDR3 in DNA: TGTGCCAGCAGAGGGGGAGCAAACTACAATGAGCAGTTCTTC. The gene calls are TRBV6-1 and TRBJ2-1; tentative D call: TRBD1 (6 bases). V lost 6 bases to trimming and J lost 3 bases, with 12 bases between them. The germline V gene has CDR1 MNHNS and CDR2 SASEGT. The CDR3 consists of 14 residues.

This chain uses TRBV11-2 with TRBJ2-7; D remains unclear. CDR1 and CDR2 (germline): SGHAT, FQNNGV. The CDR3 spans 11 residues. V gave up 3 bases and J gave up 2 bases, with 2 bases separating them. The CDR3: CASSLTYEQYF. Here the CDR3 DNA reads TGTGCCAGCAGCTTGACCTACGAGCAGTACTTC.

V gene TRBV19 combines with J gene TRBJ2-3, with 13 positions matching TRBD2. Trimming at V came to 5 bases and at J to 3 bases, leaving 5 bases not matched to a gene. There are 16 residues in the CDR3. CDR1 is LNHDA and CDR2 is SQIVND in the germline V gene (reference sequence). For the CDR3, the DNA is TGTGCCAGTAGTGTACGACTAGCGGGAGGTACAGATACGCAGTATTTT. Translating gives CASSVRLAGGTDTQYF.

For the CDR3, the DNA is TGTGCCAGCAGCTTAGCGCGGGACAAAAACTATGGCTACACCTTC. Translating it yields CASSLARDKNYGYTF. The J gene is TRBJ1-2, the V gene TRBV7-9, with TRBD1 as a possible D gene (6 bases). CDR1 SEHNR and CDR2 FQNEAQ come from the germline V gene (reference sequence). CDR3 size: 15 residues. V lost 0 bases, J lost 2 bases, and 10 bases lay in between.

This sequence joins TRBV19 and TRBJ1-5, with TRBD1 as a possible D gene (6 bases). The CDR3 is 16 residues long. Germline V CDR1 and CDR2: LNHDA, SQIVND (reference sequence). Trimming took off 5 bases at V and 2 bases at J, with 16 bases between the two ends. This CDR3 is CASSAEQGLGNQPQHF. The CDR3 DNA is TGTGCCAGTAGTGCTGAACAGGGACTGGGCAATCAGCCCCAGCATTTT.

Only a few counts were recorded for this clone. In DNA, the CDR3 is TGTGCCAGCAGTGAATCAGGCTACGAGCAGTACTTC. Translation gives CASSESGYEQYF. The chain combines TRBV6-1 with TRBJ2-7; D not certain. Germline CDR1 is MNHNS and CDR2 is SASEGT. The CDR3 is 12 amino acids. V was clipped by 2 bases and J by 3 bases, with 5 bases between them.

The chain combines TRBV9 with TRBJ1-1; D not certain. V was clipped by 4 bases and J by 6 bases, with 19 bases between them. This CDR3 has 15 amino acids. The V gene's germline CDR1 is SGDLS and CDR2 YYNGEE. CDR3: CASSRITGGRPEAFF. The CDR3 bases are TGTGCCAGCAGCCGGATTACCGGCGGTAGGCCTGAAGCTTTCTTT.

CDR3 DNA: TGTGCCAGCAGCTACAGGGGGACTGGAAACACCATATATTTT. It yields the protein CASSYRGTGNTIYF. The rearrangement links TRBV5-6 to TRBJ1-3; 8 nucleotides line up with TRBD1. The junction had 1 base not matched to a gene; V was cut back by 3 bases and J by 2 bases. CDR1 SGHDT and CDR2 YYEEEE come from the germline V gene. The CDR3 sequence is 14 residues long. Full variable domain (missing parts from reference TRBV5-6 and TRBJ1-3): DAGVTQSPTHLIKTRGQQVTLRCSPKSGHDTVSWYQQALGQGPQFIFQYYEEEERQRGNFPDRFSGHQFPNYSSELNVNALLLGDSALYLCASSYRGTGNTIYFGEGSWLTVV.

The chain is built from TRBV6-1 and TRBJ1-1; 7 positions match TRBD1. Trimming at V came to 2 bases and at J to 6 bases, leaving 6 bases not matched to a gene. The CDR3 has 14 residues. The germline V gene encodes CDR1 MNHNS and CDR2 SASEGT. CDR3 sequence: CASSERVTGPEAFF. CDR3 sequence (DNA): TGTGCCAGCAGTGAAAGGGTGACAGGGCCTGAAGCTTTCTTT.

Here the CDR3 reads CASGFLLKEKIGDRHTGELFF. As DNA, the CDR3 is TGTGCTAGTGGCTTCCTTCTAAAAGAGAAAATCGGGGACCGACACACCGGGGAGCTGTTTTTT. The V call is TRBV12-5, the J call TRBJ2-2, with D perhaps TRBD1 or TRBD2 (5 bases each). The V and J ends lost 6 bases and 3 bases respectively, with 32 bases between them. CDR3 length: 21 residues. The germline gives CDR1 LGHNT, CDR2 FRNRAP.

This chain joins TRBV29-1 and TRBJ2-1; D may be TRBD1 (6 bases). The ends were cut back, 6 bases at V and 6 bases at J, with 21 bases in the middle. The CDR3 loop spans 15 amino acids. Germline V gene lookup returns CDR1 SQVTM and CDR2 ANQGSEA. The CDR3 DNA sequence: TGCAGCGTGCCCCAGACAGGACGGACCTTCAATGAGCAGTTCTTC. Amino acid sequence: CSVPQTGRTFNEQFF.